This TCR beta chain was retrieved from a study of CD8+ T cells in alopecia areata. Background on the study: Scoring of treated patients' severity used the percentage of affected scalp area. Findings and limits, study-wide: Persistence in scalp and blood during tofacitinib was observed for many expanded lesional clones. Affected lesional scalp, above all in alopecia totalis/universalis, was more clonal than normal scalp.

RNA was extracted and reverse transcribed into cDNA as the sequencing template. Repertoires were generated with immunoSEQ multiplex PCR, while TCRdb's copy carries only in-frame clones and drops some. The table lists 200,000 to 250,000 clones, around 66% of them singletons. The CDR3 is 15 amino acids. Germline assignment: CDR1 LGHNA and CDR2 YSLEER. Unmatched junction bases numbered 2, after V lost 5 bases and J lost 2 bases. To note about this clone: Its antigen is not known.

Treatment reported: oral pan-JAK inhibitor, 5-10 mg twice daily. Individuals with alopecia areata gave both lesional scalp punch biopsies and peripheral blood for collection. This clonotype originated in a human donor with alopecia areata. This chain joins TRBV4-3 and TRBJ2-1, with TRBD2 matching over 11 bases. This specimen was CD4+ T cells sorted from blood, taken at week 4, from a patient treated with tofacitinib. In nucleotides, the CDR3 is TGCGCCAGCAGCTTTAGCGGGGGGGCCTACAATGAGCAGTTCTTC. This codes for CASSFSGGAYNEQFF.